This T cell receptor (beta chain) came from a study of T cell responses to AZD1222 COVID-19 vaccine. About the research overall: Pooling of second doses given at about 4 or about 12 weeks was done.

Findings of the study overall: The number of AZD1222 recipients seropositive at baseline was only five to seven. Scientists sampled the repertoires only once the peak T cell response had passed.

Note on this clone: The target antigen is unknown.

Clones were read by immunoSEQ multiplex PCR, and TCRdb kept only the in-frame ones, dropping some. The sample holds about 94,000 clones, almost 90% seen once. V lost 1 base and J 9 bases, leaving 13 bases between the germline ends. The length of the CDR3 is 14 residues. The V gene's germline CDR1 is MNHNS and CDR2 SASEGT. The receptor was derived from an adult in good health. This specimen was peripheral blood, taken on day 0 of AZD1222 vaccination. The V and J genes are TRBV6-1 and TRBJ1-5, with D maybe TRBD1 (5 bases). The CDR3 here is CASSEVVPGAPQHF. CDR3 nucleotide sequence: TGTGCCAGCAGTGAAGTCGTTCCTGGGGCGCCCCAGCATTTT.